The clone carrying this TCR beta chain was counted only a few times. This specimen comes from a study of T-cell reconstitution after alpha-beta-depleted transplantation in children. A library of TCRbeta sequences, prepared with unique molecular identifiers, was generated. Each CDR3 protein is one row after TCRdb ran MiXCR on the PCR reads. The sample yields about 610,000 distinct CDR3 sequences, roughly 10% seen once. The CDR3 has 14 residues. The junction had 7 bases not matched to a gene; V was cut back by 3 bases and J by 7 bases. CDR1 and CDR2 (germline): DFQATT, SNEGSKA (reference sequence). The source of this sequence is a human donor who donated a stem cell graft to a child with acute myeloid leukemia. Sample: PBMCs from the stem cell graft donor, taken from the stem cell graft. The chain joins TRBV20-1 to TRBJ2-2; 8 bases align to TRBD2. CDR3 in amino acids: CSARRGLAGGELFF. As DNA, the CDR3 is TGCAGTGCTAGGAGGGGCCTAGCGGGCGGGGAGCTGTTTTTT.